Following are 13 T cell receptor beta chains from one sample sequenced in a study of blood T cell repertoires in COVID-19 (TCRdb year 2020). The method was the immunoSEQ multiplex PCR assay. TCRdb took this table from immuneACCESS and kept in-frame rearrangements with V and J called. Such tables lack part of the clones; where checked against another copy, unresolved V genes explain under half of the gap, and the rest is unexplained. The sample table contains under 300,000 clones; only one count was recorded for roughly 90% of them. The ten largest make up roughly 2% of the sample. Sequencing used PBMCs or T cells enriched from blood (not recorded which). The source of these receptors is a woman aged 40 to 50 with acute COVID-19.

The V call is TRBV10-3, the J call TRBJ2-7; tentatively, D is TRBD1 (5 bases). V lost 6 bases and J lost 5, with 23 bases in between. Germline lookup yields CDR1 ENHRY and CDR2 SYGVKD. The CDR3 is made up of 16 amino acids. The CDR3 region is CAISPWAGIPLDEQYF. In nucleotides, the CDR3 is TGTGCCATCAGCCCCTGGGCAGGGATCCCCCTTGACGAGCAGTACTTC.

The chain employs TRBV9 and TRBJ2-1; 9 bases are shared with TRBD2. V shed 0 bases and J 5 bases; nucleotides not matched to a gene: 9. From germline, CDR1 is SGDLS and CDR2 YYNGEE. The CDR3 sequence is 17 residues long. In DNA, the CDR3 is TGTGCCAGCAGCGTAGGGGGCGGGGGGGCCCTGGACAATGAGCAGTTCTTC. It specifies CASSVGGGGALDNEQFF.

This sequence joins TRBV18 and TRBJ2-4, with D possibly TRBD1 on 6 matching bases. The germline V gene has CDR1 KGHSH and CDR2 LQKENI. CDR3 size: 14 residues. V shed 6 bases and J shed 2 bases, with 11 bases lying between them. DNA for the CDR3: TGTGCCAGCTCCCAACAGGGCTCCAAAAACATTCAGTACTTC. Encoded protein: CASSQQGSKNIQYF.

This chain links TRBV30 with TRBJ1-1, with D unresolved. CDR3 length equals 16 residues. The germline V gene has CDR1 GTSNPN and CDR2 SVGIG (reference sequence). With 4 bases removed from V and 1 base from J, the gap between germline ends came to 19 bases. Written as DNA, the CDR3 is TGTGCCTGGATACCGCGGACCGGGAGAGGGAACACTGAAGCTTTCTTT. Translation: CAWIPRTGRGNTEAFF.

The chain recombines TRBV29-1 with TRBJ2-3, with TRBD1 matching over 10 bases. This CDR3 comprises 13 residues. V lost 5 bases and J lost 4; bases outside the gene matches: 3. The germline CDR1 and CDR2 sequences are SQVTM and ANQGSEA. The CDR3 protein is CSVRQGAADTQYF. DNA of the CDR3: TGCAGCGTTAGACAGGGGGCAGCAGATACGCAGTATTTT.

This clone appeared once. This rearrangement joins TRBV7-8 to TRBJ2-5; 8 positions match TRBD1. The germline gives CDR1 SGHVS, CDR2 FQNEAQ. After removal of 2 bases from V and 3 bases from J, the junction contained 5 bases not matched to a gene. The CDR3 has 15 residues. CDR3 loop: CASSLQGASKETQYF. The DNA of the CDR3 is TGTGCCAGCAGCTTACAGGGGGCGTCTAAAGAGACCCAGTACTTC.

The J gene is TRBJ2-3, the V gene TRBV7-8; D possibly corresponds to TRBD2 (5 bases). The CDR3 covers 15 residues. In germline, CDR1 is SGHVS, CDR2 FQNEAQ. Trimming took 5 bases from V and 0 from J, leaving 12 bases between them. The CDR3 region has the DNA TGTGCCAGCAGCCGAGGACTGGCTAGCACAGATACGCAGTATTTT. It encodes CASSRGLASTDTQYF.

This clone was detected only a few times. The gene calls are TRBV6-5 and TRBJ1-2, with a possible D match to TRBD1 (6 bases). CDR1 and CDR2 (germline): MNHEY, SVGAGI. Trimming took 7 bases from V and 4 from J, leaving 19 bases between them. This CDR3 has 15 amino acids. The CDR3 DNA is TGTGCCAGCATCCCGACAGGTTCTCCTTTCTATGGCTACACCTTC. It codes for CASIPTGSPFYGYTF.

V gene TRBV6-6 combines with J gene TRBJ1-6; 7 positions agree with TRBD1. The CDR3 consists of 16 residues. With V trimmed by 5 bases and J by 2 bases, 6 bases remained unmatched. Germline-derived CDR1 and CDR2 are MNHNY and SVGAGI (reference sequence). The CDR3 protein is CASSSSRGTYNSPLHF. CDR3 nucleotides: TGTGCCAGCAGTAGCTCCAGGGGGACCTATAATTCACCCCTCCACTTT.

The chain uses TRBV15 and TRBJ2-5; TRBD1 agrees at 8 bases. The CDR3 is 15 amino acids. V lost 8 bases to trimming and J lost 4 bases; unmatched junction nucleotides: 12. From germline, CDR1 is LNHNV and CDR2 YYDKDF (reference sequence). The CDR3 nucleotides are TGTGCCACCGCAGGGGGCGTGGGGTCCGGAGAGACCCAGTACTTC. Translated, it gives CATAGGVGSGETQYF.

This chain joins TRBV10-3 and TRBJ2-3, with TRBD2 identical over 13 bases. V was clipped by 10 bases and J by 4 bases; unmatched bases: 5. The CDR3 length is 14 residues. Germline V gene lookup returns CDR1 ENHRY and CDR2 SYGVKD. The CDR3 nucleotides are TGTGCCACCGGGACTAGCGGGACCCCAGATACGCAGTATTTT. The encoded protein is CATGTSGTPDTQYF.

The V gene is TRBV28, the J gene TRBJ1-2, with 8 bases lining up with TRBD1. Germline V gene lookup returns CDR1 MDHEN and CDR2 SYDVKM. V lost 5 bases, J lost 2 bases, and 10 bases stayed unmatched. This CDR3 comprises 16 residues. The DNA of the CDR3 is TGTGCCAGCAGTCTACAAGGACAGGGACTCAACTATGGCTACACCTTC. Translation: CASSLQGQGLNYGYTF.

In DNA form, the CDR3 reads TGTGCCAGTAGTATAGGAGGACAGGGCCGGACAGATACGCAGTATTTT. Translation: CASSIGGQGRTDTQYF. This rearrangement joins TRBV19 to TRBJ2-3; TRBD1 aligns across 8 bases. The CDR3 runs 16 residues. Germline loops: CDR1 LNHDA, CDR2 SQIVND (reference sequence). V gave up 1 base and J gave up 3 bases; unmatched junction bases: 6.